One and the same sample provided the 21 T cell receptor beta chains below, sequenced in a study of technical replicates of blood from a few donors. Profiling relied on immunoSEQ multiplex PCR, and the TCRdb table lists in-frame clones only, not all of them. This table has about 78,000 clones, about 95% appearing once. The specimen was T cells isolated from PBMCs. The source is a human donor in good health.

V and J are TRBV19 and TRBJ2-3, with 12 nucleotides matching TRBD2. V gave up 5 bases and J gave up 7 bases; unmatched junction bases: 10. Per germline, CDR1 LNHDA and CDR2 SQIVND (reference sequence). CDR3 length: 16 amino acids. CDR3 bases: TGTGCCAGTAGTGTACGACTAGCGGGAGTTAGCAATACGCAGTATTTT. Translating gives CASSVRLAGVSNTQYF.

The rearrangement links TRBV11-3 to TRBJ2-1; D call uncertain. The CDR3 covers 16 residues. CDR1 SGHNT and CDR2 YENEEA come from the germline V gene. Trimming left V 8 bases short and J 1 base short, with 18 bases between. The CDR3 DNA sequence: TGTGCCAGCCGCGGCGGCCAGTTAAGGTCCTACAATGAGCAGTTCTTC. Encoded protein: CASRGGQLRSYNEQFF.

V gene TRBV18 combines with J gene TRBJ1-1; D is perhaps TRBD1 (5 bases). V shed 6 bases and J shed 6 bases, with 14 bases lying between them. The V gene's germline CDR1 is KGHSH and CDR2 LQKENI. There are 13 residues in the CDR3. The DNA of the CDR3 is TGTGCCAGCTCGAACGCAGGGTCCCCTGAAGCTTTCTTT. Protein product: CASSNAGSPEAFF. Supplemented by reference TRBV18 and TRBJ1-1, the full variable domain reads NAGVMQNPRHLVRRRGQEARLRCSPMKGHSHVYWYRQLPEEGLKFMVYLQKENIIDESGMPKERFSAEFPKEGPSILRIQQVVRGDSAAYFCASSNAGSPEAFFGQGTRLTVV.

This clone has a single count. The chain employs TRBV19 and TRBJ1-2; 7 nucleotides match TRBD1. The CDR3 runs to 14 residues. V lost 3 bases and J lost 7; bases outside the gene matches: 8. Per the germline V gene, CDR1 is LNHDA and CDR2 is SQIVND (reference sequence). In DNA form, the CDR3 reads TGTGCCAGTAGTATCGCGACAGGGTTAGGTGGCTACACCTTC. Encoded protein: CASSIATGLGGYTF.

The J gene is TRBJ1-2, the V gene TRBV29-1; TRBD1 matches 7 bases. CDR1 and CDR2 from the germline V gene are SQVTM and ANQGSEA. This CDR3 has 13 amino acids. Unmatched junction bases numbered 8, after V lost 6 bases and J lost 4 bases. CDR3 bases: TGCAGCGTCGCCGGGACAGTGGGCTATGGCTACACCTTC. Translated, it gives CSVAGTVGYGYTF.

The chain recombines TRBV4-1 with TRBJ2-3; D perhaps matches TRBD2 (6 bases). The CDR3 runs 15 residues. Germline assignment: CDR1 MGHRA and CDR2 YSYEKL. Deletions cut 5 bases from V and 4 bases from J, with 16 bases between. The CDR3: CASSALAERADTQYF. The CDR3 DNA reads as TGCGCCAGCAGCGCATTAGCGGAAAGGGCAGATACGCAGTATTTT.

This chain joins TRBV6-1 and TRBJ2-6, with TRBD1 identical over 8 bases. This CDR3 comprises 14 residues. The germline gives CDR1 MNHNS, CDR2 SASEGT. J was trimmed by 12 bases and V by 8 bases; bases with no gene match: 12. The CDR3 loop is CASRKGQEGFVLTF. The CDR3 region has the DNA TGTGCCAGCCGGAAGGGACAGGAAGGTTTCGTCCTGACTTTC.

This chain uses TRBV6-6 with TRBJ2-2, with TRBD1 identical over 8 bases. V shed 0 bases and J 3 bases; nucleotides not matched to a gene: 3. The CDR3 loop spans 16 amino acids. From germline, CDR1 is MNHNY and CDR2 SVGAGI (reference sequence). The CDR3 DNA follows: TGTGCCAGCAGTTACTCGGCAGGGGGCTACACCGGGGAGCTGTTTTTT. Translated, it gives CASSYSAGGYTGELFF.

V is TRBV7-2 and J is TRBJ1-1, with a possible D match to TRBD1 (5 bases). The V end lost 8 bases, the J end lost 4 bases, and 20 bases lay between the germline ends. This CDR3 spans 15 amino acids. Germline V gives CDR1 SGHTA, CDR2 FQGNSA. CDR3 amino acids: CASRGLIRGSTEAFF. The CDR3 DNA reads TGTGCCAGCCGCGGTCTGATACGGGGGAGCACTGAAGCTTTCTTT.

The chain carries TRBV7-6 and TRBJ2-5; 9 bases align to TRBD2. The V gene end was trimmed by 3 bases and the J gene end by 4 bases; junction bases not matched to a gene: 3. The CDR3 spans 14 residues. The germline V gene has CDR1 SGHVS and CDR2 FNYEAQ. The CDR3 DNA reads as TGTGCCAGCAGCTTCTCAGCGGGGGGAGAGACCCAGTACTTC. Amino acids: CASSFSAGGETQYF.

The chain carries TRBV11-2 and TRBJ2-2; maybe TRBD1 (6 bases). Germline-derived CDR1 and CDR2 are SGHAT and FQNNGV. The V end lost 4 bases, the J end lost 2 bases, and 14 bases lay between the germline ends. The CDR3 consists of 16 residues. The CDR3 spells CASSSRQALNTGELFF. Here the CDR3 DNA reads TGTGCCAGCAGCTCCAGACAGGCCCTTAACACCGGGGAGCTGTTTTTT.

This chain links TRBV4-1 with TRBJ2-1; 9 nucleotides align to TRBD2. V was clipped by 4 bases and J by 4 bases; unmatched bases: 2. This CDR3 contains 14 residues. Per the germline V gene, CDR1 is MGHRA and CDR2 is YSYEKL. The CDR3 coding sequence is TGCGCCAGCAGCCCTAGCGGGGTATACAATGAGCAGTTCTTC. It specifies CASSPSGVYNEQFF.

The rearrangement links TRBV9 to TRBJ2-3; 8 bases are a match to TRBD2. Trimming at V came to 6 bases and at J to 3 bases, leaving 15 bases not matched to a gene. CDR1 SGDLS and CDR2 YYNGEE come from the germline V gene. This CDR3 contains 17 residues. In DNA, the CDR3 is TGTGCCAGCACTCCCTCCATGGCGGGCGGGGGGACAGATACGCAGTATTTT. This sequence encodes CASTPSMAGGGTDTQYF.

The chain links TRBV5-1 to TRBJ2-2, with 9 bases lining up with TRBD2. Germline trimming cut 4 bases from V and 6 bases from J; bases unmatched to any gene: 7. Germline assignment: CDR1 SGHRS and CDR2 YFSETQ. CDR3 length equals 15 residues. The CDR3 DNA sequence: TGCGCCAGCAGCGCGGCGGGAGGGGGAGCCGGGGAGCTGTTTTTT. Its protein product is CASSAAGGGAGELFF.

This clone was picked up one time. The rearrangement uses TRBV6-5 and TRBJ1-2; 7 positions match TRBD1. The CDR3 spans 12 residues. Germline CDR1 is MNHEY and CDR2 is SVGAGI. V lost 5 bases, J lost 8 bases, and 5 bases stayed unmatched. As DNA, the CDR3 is TGTGCCAGCAGTCCGGACAGGCACGGCTACACCTTC. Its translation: CASSPDRHGYTF.

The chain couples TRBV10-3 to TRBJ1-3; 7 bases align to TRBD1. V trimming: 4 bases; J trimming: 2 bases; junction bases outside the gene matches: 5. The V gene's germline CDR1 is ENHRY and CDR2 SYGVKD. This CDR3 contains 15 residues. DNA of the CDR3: TGTGCCATCAGTGCCGGAGGGGGCACTGGAAACACCATATATTTT. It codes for CAISAGGGTGNTIYF.

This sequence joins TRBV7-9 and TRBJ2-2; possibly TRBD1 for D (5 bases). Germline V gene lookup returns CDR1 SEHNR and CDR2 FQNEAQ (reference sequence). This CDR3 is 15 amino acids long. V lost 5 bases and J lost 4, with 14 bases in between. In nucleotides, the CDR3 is TGTGCCAGCAGCACGAGACAGATGAGCACCGGGGAGCTGTTTTTT. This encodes CASSTRQMSTGELFF.

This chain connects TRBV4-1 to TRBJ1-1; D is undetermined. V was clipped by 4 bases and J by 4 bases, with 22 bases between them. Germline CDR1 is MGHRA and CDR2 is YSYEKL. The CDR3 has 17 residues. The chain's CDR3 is CASSLGPITGRGTEAFF. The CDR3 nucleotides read TGCGCCAGCAGCCTTGGACCCATCACCGGGCGGGGCACTGAAGCTTTCTTT.

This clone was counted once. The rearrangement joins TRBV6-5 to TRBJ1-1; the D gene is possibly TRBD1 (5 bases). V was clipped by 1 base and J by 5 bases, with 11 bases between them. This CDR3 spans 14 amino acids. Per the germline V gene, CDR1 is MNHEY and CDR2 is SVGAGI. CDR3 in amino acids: CASSYWGGETEAFF. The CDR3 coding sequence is TGTGCCAGCAGTTACTGGGGGGGGGAGACTGAAGCTTTCTTT.

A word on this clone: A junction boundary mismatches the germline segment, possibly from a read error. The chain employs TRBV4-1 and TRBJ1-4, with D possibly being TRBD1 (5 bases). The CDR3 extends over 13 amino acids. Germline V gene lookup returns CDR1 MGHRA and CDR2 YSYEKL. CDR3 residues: CASSKGTTEKLFF. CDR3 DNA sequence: TGCGCCAGCAGCAAAGGGACTACTGAAAAACTGTTTTTT.

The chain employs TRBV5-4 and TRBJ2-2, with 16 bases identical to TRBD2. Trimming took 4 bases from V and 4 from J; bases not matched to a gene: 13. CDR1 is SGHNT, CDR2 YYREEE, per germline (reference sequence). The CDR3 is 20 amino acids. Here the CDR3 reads CASSPGTSGGAIAVTGELFF. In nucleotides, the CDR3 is TGTGCCAGCAGCCCCGGGACTAGCGGGGGGGCGATCGCGGTCACCGGGGAGCTGTTTTTT.